The table lists the clone carrying this TCR beta chain with a few counts. The PCR used 60 Vbeta and 13 Jbeta primers. Repertoires were generated with immunoSEQ multiplex PCR, while TCRdb's copy carries only in-frame clones and drops some. The sample lists 120,000 or so clones; 70% to 85% were seen once. This sample is drawn from a study of cytomegalovirus exposure and HLA in healthy donors. The ends were cut back, 4 bases at V and 7 bases at J, with 16 bases in the middle. Per the germline V gene, CDR1 is SGHTA and CDR2 is FQGNSA. The CDR3 spans 14 residues. Sequencing input: PBMCs. This chain joins TRBV7-2 and TRBJ1-1; D gene unclear. The TCR comes from a man in his forties or fifties in good health and CMV-seropositive. CDR3 in amino acids: CASSSPQLLVEAFF. In nucleotides, the CDR3 is TGTGCCAGCAGCTCCCCACAACTACTAGTTGAAGCTTTCTTT.